The TCR beta chain under discussion was sequenced for a study of response to subunit inactivated influenza vaccine. In its sample, this clonotype was seen once. The germline gene is not matched at one end of the junction; a read error may be the cause. TCRdb passed the RT-PCR reads through MiXCR, listing each CDR3 protein once. The sample carries 630,000 or so distinct CDR3 sequences, around a sixth recorded once. There are 15 residues in the CDR3. In germline, CDR1 is MNHNS, CDR2 SASEGT. The chain carries TRBV6-1 and TRBJ2-7, with TRBD1 matching 7 bases. This specimen consisted of PBMCs from blood, obtained about 13 days after vaccination. The receptor comes from a man aged 50 or older who received an inactivated influenza vaccine. The chain's CDR3 is CAISSPGQQSYEQYF. CDR3 bases: TGTGCCATCAGTAGCCCGGGACAGCAATCCTACGAGCAGTACTTC.